Listed below are T cell receptor beta chains from one sample, sequenced in a study of cytomegalovirus exposure and HLA in healthy donors. Some clones are missing from TCRdb's copy, which holds only in-frame ones; the method was immunoSEQ multiplex PCR. The table includes 150,000 or so clones, approximately 80% detected once. The specimen was PBMCs. Receptor source: a woman aged 40 to 55 in good health and CMV-seronegative. Each CDR3 is given with its conserved first and last residue. Clone size appears in some rows only: once, few, many, or a class for an expanded clone.

j_call clone_size v_call cdr3_aa
NA NA TRBV10-3 CAIMDRGLEQYF
TRBJ2-3 NA TRBV5-4 CASSLTRLAGRADTQYF
TRBJ2-3 NA TRBV5-1 CASRDGGSRVADTQYF
TRBJ1-1 NA TRBV7-9 CASSLHPEGTEAFF
TRBJ2-7 NA TRBV6-1 CASNIREGYEQYF
TRBJ2-3 few TRBV6-5 CASSYSNGEVNTQYF
TRBJ2-6 NA TRBV7-3 CASSLKGQVPFSGANVLTF
TRBJ1-1 NA TRBV11-3 CASSRQLNTEAFF
TRBJ1-1 NA TRBV10-3 CAISAQGGNTEAFF
TRBJ1-1 few TRBV30 CAWSVRVNTEAFF
TRBJ1-5 NA TRBV7-5 CARSNEGQGAGSNQPQHF
TRBJ2-7 once TRBV14 CASRTTGRPYEQYF
TRBJ2-7 NA TRBV6-5 CASSLSISGEQYF
TRBJ1-5 few TRBV6-5 CASSYWTDSNQPQHF
TRBJ2-4 once TRBV5-6 CASSLGDSQYF
TRBJ2-5 NA TRBV9 CASSVNSGSPETQYF
TRBJ2-7 NA TRBV27 CASKGISGSSYEQYF
TRBJ1-1 few TRBV28 CASSSRQGALDTEAFF
TRBJ2-1 NA TRBV19 CASSNRGRFGEQFF
TRBJ2-7 NA TRBV5-1 CASSLTGLTALYEQYF
TRBJ2-1 few TRBV29-1 CSVEDEGLGYNEQFF
TRBJ2-2 NA TRBV5-1 CASSNRLAEGTGELFF
TRBJ2-7 NA TRBV2 CASSSGTLYEQYF
TRBJ2-5 NA TRBV2 CASSPGGAETQYF
TRBJ2-3 NA TRBV19 CASSIGQQGTQYF
TRBJ1-2 NA TRBV19 CASSRVPGTGNYGYTF
TRBJ2-7 NA TRBV21-1 CASGEQYF
TRBJ2-6 NA TRBV5-4 CASSFDRTGANGLTF
TRBJ2-7 NA TRBV5-5 CASSLEIGARAYYEQYF
TRBJ2-3 NA TRBV10-2 CASSESPGNTQYF
TRBJ1-1 NA TRBV7-3 CASSPVGVDTEAFF
TRBJ2-4 NA TRBV7-4 CASSRINTGVDDMMNIQYF